This TCR beta chain was retrieved from a study of T cells after posttransplantation cyclophosphamide. Study results and limitations: Tissue-infiltrating T cells from skin or gut overlapped little with blood T cells. After PTCy, TRB diversity resembled that of CNI/methotrexate controls. Donor CD8+ memory clones often dominated recipient blood repertoires at later times.

Regarding this clone: Antigen unknown.

Method: immunoSEQ multiplex PCR; TCRdb's copy keeps in-frame clones and lacks some. The sample holds about 5,000 clones, over 75% seen once. A marrow graft followed busulfan-fludarabine conditioning, with cyclophosphamide on days +3 and +4. CDR1 is SQVTM, CDR2 ANQGSEA, per germline. Trimming stripped 8 bases from V and 2 bases from J, with 15 bases between. CDR3 length equals 13 residues. The rearrangement joins TRBV29-1 to TRBJ1-1; D is undetermined. The sample consisted of CD4+ T cells sorted from blood, taken nearly 360 days after allogeneic stem cell transplant with posttransplant cyclophosphamide. The source of this sequence is a male patient between 45 and 60 years old who received an allogeneic stem cell transplant from a related donor and was CMV-positive. A subset of T cells may come from the graft donor. The CDR3 reads CSTPDTRNTEAFF. DNA for the CDR3: TGCAGCACTCCAGACACACGCAACACTGAAGCTTTCTTT.